Presented here are 14 T cell receptor beta chains from one specimen sequenced in a study of blood T cell repertoires in COVID-19. Repertoires were generated with immunoSEQ multiplex PCR, while TCRdb's copy carries only in-frame clones and drops some. The sample holds 120,000 to 150,000 clones; approximately 90% are singletons and the top ten take 4%. What was sequenced was PBMCs or T cells enriched from blood (not recorded which). Receptors were obtained from a woman aged 35 to 49 who had been exposed to COVID-19.

The V gene is TRBV10-2, the J gene TRBJ1-1; D gene uncertain. The CDR3 is made up of 13 amino acids. Trimming cost V 8 bases and J 2 bases, with 12 bases left between them. CDR1 is WSHSY, CDR2 SAAADI, per germline. CDR3 coding DNA: TGCGCCAGCGTTGGTCCGGGAAACACTGAAGCTTTCTTT. Translation: CASVGPGNTEAFF.

V is TRBV10-2 and J is TRBJ2-3; 10 bases fit TRBD2. The trim removed 2 bases at V and 4 bases at J, leaving 3 bases unmatched. Germline values: CDR1 WSHSY, CDR2 SAAADI. CDR3 length: 15 residues. CDR3 sequence: CASSERLAGADTQYF. DNA for the CDR3: TGCGCCAGCAGTGAGCGCCTAGCGGGAGCAGATACGCAGTATTTT.

This clone was counted a few times. J is TRBJ1-5 and V is TRBV27; D call uncertain. Germline CDR1 reads MNHEY; CDR2 reads SMNVEV (reference sequence). CDR3 length equals 13 residues. Trimming stripped 5 bases from V and 0 bases from J, with 5 bases between. The CDR3 coding sequence is TGTGCCAGCAGTGCCTATAGCAATCAGCCCCAGCATTTT. Protein sequence: CASSAYSNQPQHF.

This chain links TRBV10-2 with TRBJ2-7; 7 bases align to TRBD2. Trimming removed 2 bases from V and 2 bases from J; junction bases left unmatched: 6. CDR1 WSHSY and CDR2 SAAADI come from the germline V gene. The CDR3 consists of 15 residues. CDR3 sequence: CASSEREAGPYEQYF. CDR3 nucleotides: TGCGCCAGCAGTGAGAGAGAAGCGGGGCCCTACGAGCAGTACTTC.

This clone is a singleton in its sample. This chain uses TRBV19 with TRBJ1-2; TRBD1 might be the D (6 bases). Per germline, CDR1 LNHDA and CDR2 SQIVND (reference sequence). Trimming cost V 7 bases and J 6 bases, with 18 bases left between them. CDR3 length: 14 residues. CDR3 region: CASNLLRQADGYTF. CDR3 nucleotide sequence: TGTGCCAGTAATCTACTTAGACAGGCCGATGGCTACACCTTC.

This clone was counted only a few times. CDR3 DNA sequence: TGTGCCAGCAGTGGACAGGGGCATTCACCCCTCCACTTT. This sequence encodes CASSGQGHSPLHF. The rearrangement links TRBV25-1 to TRBJ1-6; 8 bases are shared with TRBD1. V dropped 4 bases and J dropped 8; count of bases not matched to a gene: 1. Per germline, CDR1 MGHDK and CDR2 SYGVNS. CDR3 length equals 13 residues.

The chain couples TRBV11-3 to TRBJ2-7; tentative D call: TRBD2 (6 bases). The ends were cut back, 1 base at V and 1 base at J, with 11 bases in the middle. The germline gives CDR1 SGHNT, CDR2 YENEEA. CDR3 size: 15 residues. The CDR3 loop is CASSLGRGGSYEQYF. The DNA for the CDR3 is TGTGCCAGCAGCTTAGGGCGGGGTGGATCCTACGAGCAGTACTTC.

J is TRBJ1-1 and V is TRBV2; D gene unclear. This CDR3 contains 14 residues. Per germline, CDR1 SNHLY and CDR2 FYNNEI. Between the trimmed V and J ends, which lost 7 bases and 0 bases, there was a span of 12 bases. CDR3 region: CASNAALVNTEAFF. DNA of the CDR3: TGTGCCAGCAATGCGGCTTTAGTGAACACTGAAGCTTTCTTT.

The chain combines TRBV27 with TRBJ2-3, with 9 nucleotides matching TRBD1. Germline lookup yields CDR1 MNHEY and CDR2 SMNVEV (reference sequence). Trimming cost V 6 bases and J 2 bases; bases outside gene matches: 9. The CDR3 totals 16 residues. CDR3 protein: CASRQFWDRATDTQYF. The CDR3 DNA follows: TGTGCCAGCAGACAGTTTTGGGACAGGGCCACAGATACGCAGTATTTT.

V and J are TRBV28 and TRBJ2-7; no definite D call. Germline assignment: CDR1 MDHEN and CDR2 SYDVKM. Trimming shortened V by 6 bases and J by 6 bases, and 15 bases separated the two germline ends. CDR3 length equals 13 residues. CDR3 coding DNA: TGTGCCAGCAGCCTCTCCGCAGGAAGCGAGCAGTACTTC. Translated, it gives CASSLSAGSEQYF.

On this clone: The same CDR3 arises from other DNA sequences in this sample as well. The chain combines TRBV3-1 (or the pseudogene TRBV3-2) with TRBJ1-5, with a weak D call TRBD1 (5 bases). Trimming stripped 1 base from V and 4 bases from J, with 8 bases between. The germline gives CDR1 LGHDT, CDR2 YNNKEL (reference sequence). There are 14 residues in the CDR3. The CDR3 nucleotides read TGTGCCAGCAGCCAAGGACGGGGGAATCAGCCCCAGCATTTT. Its translation is CASSQGRGNQPQHF.

The chain is built from TRBV4-1 and TRBJ1-5; 9 positions agree with TRBD1. The V and J ends lost 0 bases and 0 bases, in that order; junction bases with no gene match: 6. CDR3 length: 18 amino acids. Germline-derived CDR1 and CDR2 are MGHRA and YSYEKL. The chain's CDR3 is CASSQDPQGAYSNQPQHF. In nucleotides, the CDR3 is TGCGCCAGCAGCCAAGATCCACAGGGGGCCTATAGCAATCAGCCCCAGCATTTT.

The genes are TRBV3-1 (or the pseudogene TRBV3-2) and TRBJ1-4, with 10 bases fitting TRBD1. Germline V gene lookup returns CDR1 LGHDT and CDR2 YNNKEL (reference sequence). The CDR3 totals 17 residues. J lost 2 bases, V lost 4 bases, and 7 bases had no gene match. CDR3 residues: CASSLNDRGLTNEKLFF. The CDR3 DNA is TGTGCCAGCAGCCTAAACGACAGGGGGCTGACTAATGAAAAACTGTTTTTT.

The chain joins TRBV7-8 to TRBJ2-5; 8 bases fit TRBD2. Germline V gives CDR1 SGHVS, CDR2 FQNEAQ. Trimming removed 5 bases from V and 5 bases from J; junction bases left unmatched: 10. The CDR3 is 15 amino acids. CDR3 protein: CASSPEAGGRETQYF. Here the CDR3 DNA reads TGTGCCAGCAGCCCCGAGGCGGGAGGAAGGGAGACCCAGTACTTC.